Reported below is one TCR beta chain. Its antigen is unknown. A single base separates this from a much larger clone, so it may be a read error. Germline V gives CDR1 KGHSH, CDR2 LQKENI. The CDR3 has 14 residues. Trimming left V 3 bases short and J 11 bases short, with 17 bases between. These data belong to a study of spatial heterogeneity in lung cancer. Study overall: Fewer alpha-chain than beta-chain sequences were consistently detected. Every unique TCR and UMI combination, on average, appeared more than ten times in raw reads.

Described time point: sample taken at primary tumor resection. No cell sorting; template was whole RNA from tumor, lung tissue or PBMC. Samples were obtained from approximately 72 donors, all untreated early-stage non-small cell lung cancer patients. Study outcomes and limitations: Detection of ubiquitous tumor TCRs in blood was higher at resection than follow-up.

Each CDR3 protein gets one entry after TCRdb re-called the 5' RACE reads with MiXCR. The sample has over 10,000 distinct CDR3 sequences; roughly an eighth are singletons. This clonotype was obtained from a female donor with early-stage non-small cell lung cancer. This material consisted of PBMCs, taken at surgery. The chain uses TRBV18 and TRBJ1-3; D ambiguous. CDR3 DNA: TGTGCCAGCTCACCGGAAACTTTCAGGAACCCCATATATTTT. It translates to CASSPETFRNPIYF.